This T cell receptor (beta chain) was sequenced for a study of T cell clones after liver transplantation. At the level of the study: In this trial, immunosuppression withdrawal was attempted within 2 years of liver transplant. TCRbeta sequencing after a pre-transplant mixed lymphocyte reaction identified graft-donor-reactive clones, later tracked in post-transplant blood.

Regarding the study as a whole: Post-transplant time points were not standardized, so conclusions are preliminary. Circulating graft-donor-reactive CD4 TCRbeta sequences fell significantly post-transplant in most of the 8 subjects.

Clones were sequenced by immunoSEQ multiplex PCR, and TCRdb holds only the in-frame ones, with some missing. The table records nearly 55,000 clones, 84% of them present only once. The length of the CDR3 is 15 residues. The V end was cut by 4 bases, the J end by 2 bases, with 14 bases between. Germline loops: CDR1 SGDLS, CDR2 YYNGEE. Turning to this clone: Antigen specificity is unknown.

This receptor was obtained from a human donor who received a liver transplant. The chain uses TRBV9 and TRBJ2-3; the D is unclear. This specimen was CD4+ T cells from blood, taken before liver transplant. CDR3 DNA: TGTGCCAGCAGCCCTGAGAGAAAATCCACAGATACGCAGTATTTT. Protein product: CASSPERKSTDTQYF.